This entry features one T cell receptor (beta chain) sequence. Its antigen is not known. This CDR3 spans 13 amino acids. V was cut by 3 bases and J by 8 bases, with 13 bases left in between. From germline, CDR1 is SNHLY and CDR2 FYNNEI. The sample belongs to a study of CD8+CD57+ T cells in acquired aplastic anemia. The overall study: CD4+ and CD8+ cells, once sorted, gave DNA averaging about 3 ug.

The TCR beta profiling, which covered VDJ combination and CDR3 sequence, was carried out using genomic DNA as the template. One entry per CDR3 protein, called by TCRdb with MiXCR from the reads. In the table there are under 200,000 distinct CDR3 sequences, 55% to 70% of which are singletons. Study-level results: CD8+ Simpson's diversity showed no significant patient-control difference. Around 29 CD8+ CDR3 sequences were shared between patients and controls.

The chain links TRBV2 to TRBJ1-1; D is undetermined. Sequencing was performed on sorted CD4+, CD8+, or CD8+CD57+ T cells (not recorded which) from PBMCs. This sequence was found in a human donor with severe aplastic anemia or a healthy control (not recorded which). The CDR3 here is CASSDRQTGEAFF. The CDR3, as DNA: TGTGCCAGCAGTGATAGGCAGACCGGCGAAGCTTTCTTT.